The 23 T cell receptor beta chains in this list originate from one sample, sequenced in a study of T cell responses to AZD1222 COVID-19 vaccine. TCRdb's copy holds only in-frame clones and misses some; the assay was immunoSEQ multiplex PCR. The data show some 130,000 clones, with roughly 82% seen just once and 4.1% held by the top ten. This material consisted of peripheral blood, taken on day 0 of AZD1222 vaccination. All receptors derive from an adult in good health.

The rearrangement links TRBV6-5 to TRBJ1-1; D remains ambiguous. This CDR3 has 14 residues. V lost 0 bases, J lost 0 bases, and 5 bases lay in between. Germline V gene lookup returns CDR1 MNHEY and CDR2 SVGAGI. Here the CDR3 reads CASSYSGLNTEAFF. CDR3 nucleotides: TGTGCCAGCAGTTACTCGGGTCTGAACACTGAAGCTTTCTTT.

The chain combines TRBV27 with TRBJ1-5; weak D call: TRBD1 (5 bases). CDR1 is MNHEY and CDR2 is SMNVEV in the germline V gene (reference sequence). CDR3 length equals 15 residues. Between the trimmed V and J ends, which lost 0 bases and 6 bases, there was a span of 12 bases. The CDR3 protein is CASSLSGGAVQPQHF. DNA for the CDR3: TGTGCCAGCAGTTTATCGGGAGGGGCAGTTCAGCCCCAGCATTTT.

The chain carries TRBV28 and TRBJ1-2; 12 positions match TRBD1. This CDR3 contains 14 residues. The V and J ends lost 5 bases and 7 bases, in that order; junction bases with no gene match: 5. CDR1 MDHEN and CDR2 SYDVKM come from the germline V gene. CDR3 sequence (DNA): TGTGCCAGCAGTGTGGGACAGGGGGCGCCTGGCTACACCTTC. Translation gives CASSVGQGAPGYTF.

The chain recombines TRBV18 with TRBJ2-7; TRBD2 might be the D (6 bases). This CDR3 has 14 residues. Germline lookup yields CDR1 KGHSH and CDR2 LQKENI. Trimming pared 2 bases from V and 2 bases from J, leaving 10 bases between. The CDR3 spells CASSPGGLPYEQYF. DNA for the CDR3: TGTGCCAGCTCACCAGGGGGACTGCCCTACGAGCAGTACTTC.

V usage is TRBV7-9 and J usage is TRBJ2-3, with unresolved D. Trimming shortened V by 5 bases and J by 0 bases, and 18 bases separated the two germline ends. Germline V gene lookup returns CDR1 SEHNR and CDR2 FQNEAQ (reference sequence). The CDR3 is 17 residues long. The CDR3 loop reads CASSPGEVTASTDTQYF. The CDR3 nucleotides read TGTGCCAGCAGCCCTGGAGAAGTGACGGCCAGCACAGATACGCAGTATTTT.

The genes are TRBV19 and TRBJ1-3; D may be TRBD1 (5 bases). This CDR3 region has 17 residues. Germline V gene data show CDR1 as LNHDA and CDR2 as SQIVND (reference sequence). V was trimmed by 5 bases and J by 0 bases, leaving 17 bases between them. The DNA of the CDR3 is TGTGCCAGTAGTTCCGGGGCCAGGACCAGCTCTGGAAACACCATATATTTT. Residues: CASSSGARTSSGNTIYF.

The genes are TRBV7-9 and TRBJ1-1; D is possibly TRBD1 (6 bases). Trimming pared 2 bases from V and 5 bases from J, leaving 15 bases between. CDR3 length: 15 amino acids. The germline CDR1 and CDR2 sequences are SEHNR and FQNEAQ (reference sequence). CDR3 bases: TGTGCCAGCAGCTTATTTTCTGGGGGCAGAACTGAAGCTTTCTTT. Encoded protein: CASSLFSGGRTEAFF.

In its sample, this clone was seen a few times. This chain joins TRBV20-1 and TRBJ1-5; 10 bases fit TRBD1. Germline V lookup: CDR1 DFQATT, CDR2 SNEGSKA (reference sequence). V was pared by 3 bases and J by 7 bases, with 9 bases of the junction left unmatched. The CDR3 is 15 amino acids. This CDR3 reads CSASQGDRGSQPQHF. The CDR3 DNA is TGCAGTGCTAGTCAGGGGGACAGGGGTTCCCAGCCCCAGCATTTT.

The chain joins TRBV5-4 to TRBJ2-2; D is unclear. The CDR3 has 15 residues. The ends were cut back, 0 bases at V and 1 base at J, with 7 bases in the middle. CDR1 is SGHNT and CDR2 is YYREEE in the germline V gene (reference sequence). The CDR3 sequence: CASSLGPLNTGELFF. In nucleotides, the CDR3 is TGTGCCAGCAGCTTGGGCCCTCTGAACACCGGGGAGCTGTTTTTT.

This clone was seen only a few times. The V and J genes are TRBV30 and TRBJ1-5; 7 nucleotides agree with TRBD1. J lost 6 bases, V lost 1 base, and 6 bases had no gene match. This CDR3 comprises 14 residues. Germline CDR1 is GTSNPN and CDR2 is SVGIG (reference sequence). The DNA for the CDR3 is TGTGCCTGGAGTGGCCAGGGGGTTCTTCAGCCCCAGCATTTT. Its protein is CAWSGQGVLQPQHF.

The rearrangement links TRBV18 to TRBJ2-7; D is ambiguous. Germline CDR1 is KGHSH and CDR2 is LQKENI. Trimming shortened V by 2 bases and J by 5 bases, and 4 bases separated the two germline ends. This CDR3 is 11 amino acids long. The CDR3 DNA sequence: TGTGCCAGCTCACCAAAGGACGAGCAGTACTTC. As protein: CASSPKDEQYF. The whole variable domain, remainder taken from reference TRBV18 and TRBJ2-7, is NAGVMQNPRHLVRRRGQEARLRCSPMKGHSHVYWYRQLPEEGLKFMVYLQKENIIDESGMPKERFSAEFPKEGPSILRIQQVVRGDSAAYFCASSPKDEQYFGPGTRLTVT.

The rearrangement links TRBV28 to TRBJ2-7, with 13 bases lining up with TRBD2. Germline V lookup: CDR1 MDHEN, CDR2 SYDVKM. Losses at the gene ends were 3 bases for V and 6 bases for J; bases not matched to a gene: 2. The CDR3 is 14 amino acids. CDR3: CASSFGLAGVEQYF. In DNA form, the CDR3 reads TGTGCCAGCAGTTTCGGACTAGCGGGGGTCGAGCAGTACTTC.

This chain joins TRBV6-2 or TRBV6-3 and TRBJ1-5, with unresolved D. Deletions cut 6 bases from V and 4 bases from J, with 16 bases between. The CDR3 runs to 15 residues. CDR1 MNHEY and CDR2 SVGEGT come from the germline V gene. The CDR3 is CASSWEPGPNQPQHF. For the CDR3, the DNA is TGTGCCAGCAGCTGGGAACCGGGTCCTAATCAGCCCCAGCATTTT.

The J gene is TRBJ1-5, the V gene TRBV15; D may be TRBD1 (5 bases). Germline lookup yields CDR1 LNHNV and CDR2 YYDKDF (reference sequence). V lost 1 base and J lost 4, with 14 bases in between. CDR3 length: 16 residues. The CDR3 bases are TGTGCCACCAGCAGAGCGGTCGAGGGGAGGAATCAGCCCCAGCATTTT. Its protein product is CATSRAVEGRNQPQHF.

V usage is TRBV29-1 and J usage is TRBJ2-7; D might be TRBD1 (6 bases). The germline CDR1 and CDR2 sequences are SQVTM and ANQGSEA. Trimming pared 4 bases from V and 1 base from J, leaving 17 bases between. This CDR3 spans 15 amino acids. CDR3 sequence: CSVAQAQGVSYEQYF. The CDR3 region has the DNA TGCAGCGTTGCACAGGCACAGGGCGTATCCTACGAGCAGTACTTC.

J is TRBJ2-1 and V is TRBV28, with TRBD1 identical over 7 bases. The V gene end was trimmed by 2 bases and the J gene end by 10 bases; junction bases not matched to a gene: 11. CDR3 size: 15 residues. Germline CDR1 MDHEN, CDR2 SYDVKM. The DNA for the CDR3 is TGTGCCAGCAGTTTAATAAGAGGACAGGCTGGGGAGCAGTTCTTC. This codes for CASSLIRGQAGEQFF.

The V and J genes are TRBV9 and TRBJ1-1; D is ambiguous. In germline, CDR1 is SGDLS, CDR2 YYNGEE. The CDR3 extends over 14 amino acids. V shed 1 base and J shed 5 bases, with 12 bases lying between them. The CDR3 DNA reads as TGTGCCAGCAGCGTAACCACGCTTAGAACTGAAGCTTTCTTT. The encoded protein is CASSVTTLRTEAFF. Together with reference TRBV9 and TRBJ1-1, the CDR3 gives the full variable domain: DSGVTQTPKHLITATGQRVTLRCSPRSGDLSVYWYQQSLDQGLQFLIQYYNGEERAKGNILERFSAQQFPDLHSELNLSSLELGDSALYFCASSVTTLRTEAFFGQGTRLTVV.

The chain carries TRBV28 and TRBJ1-2; 8 bases line up with TRBD1. From germline, CDR1 is MDHEN and CDR2 SYDVKM. V shed 6 bases, J shed 6 bases, and the junction held 9 bases outside the gene matches. The CDR3 consists of 14 residues. The CDR3 spells CASRVPGQVHGYTF. The CDR3 bases are TGTGCCAGCAGGGTCCCGGGACAGGTCCATGGCTACACCTTC.

The chain recombines TRBV6-6 with TRBJ1-1; 7 bases match TRBD1. V trimming: 5 bases; J trimming: 1 base; junction bases outside the gene matches: 4. Germline V lookup: CDR1 MNHNY, CDR2 SVGAGI (reference sequence). This CDR3 contains 14 residues. This CDR3 reads CASSKGQSNTEAFF. CDR3 sequence (DNA): TGTGCCAGCAGTAAGGGACAGTCGAACACTGAAGCTTTCTTT.

The chain is built from TRBV28 and TRBJ1-6; D unclear. Germline loops: CDR1 MDHEN, CDR2 SYDVKM. The germline V and J ends were trimmed by 6 bases and 0 bases, with 15 bases remaining between them. This CDR3 contains 17 residues. CDR3: CASRKNDGNSYNSPLHF. CDR3 bases: TGTGCCAGCAGGAAGAACGACGGGAACTCCTATAATTCACCCCTCCACTTT.

The chain recombines TRBV5-4 with TRBJ1-3, with 8 bases identical to TRBD1. This CDR3 region has 17 residues. J lost 2 bases, V lost 4 bases, and 11 bases had no gene match. Per the germline V gene, CDR1 is SGHNT and CDR2 is YYREEE (reference sequence). Here the CDR3 reads CASSRPGTGRPGNTIYF. CDR3 coding DNA: TGTGCCAGCAGCCGTCCCGGGACAGGCCGCCCTGGAAACACCATATATTTT.

This clone has a handful of counts. The V gene is TRBV28, the J gene TRBJ1-3; the match to TRBD1 covers 8 bases. The junction had 13 bases not matched to a gene; V was cut back by 0 bases and J by 0 bases. Germline lookup yields CDR1 MDHEN and CDR2 SYDVKM. This CDR3 is built from 20 residues. CDR3 sequence: CASSLWGGQGPFLSGNTIYF. The CDR3 coding sequence is TGTGCCAGCAGTTTATGGGGAGGACAGGGTCCTTTTCTCTCTGGAAACACCATATATTTT.

This clone was counted between two and nine times. The rearrangement links TRBV28 to TRBJ1-6; D ambiguous. This CDR3 is built from 12 residues. V was shortened by 1 base and J by 7 bases, with 2 bases between the two germline ends. Germline V gene data show CDR1 as MDHEN and CDR2 as SYDVKM. The CDR3 DNA reads as TGTGCCAGCAGTTTATTCAATTCACCCCTCCACTTT. It translates to CASSLFNSPLHF.